The entry that follows covers one T cell receptor (beta chain) sequence. A junction boundary mismatches the germline segment, possibly from a read error. TCRdb keeps only in-frame clones here, not all; method: immunoSEQ multiplex PCR. This repertoire shows 70,000 to 90,000 clones, roughly 92% found once; its top ten account for about 0.26%. This CDR3 is 14 amino acids long. Germline assignment: CDR1 SSHAT and CDR2 FNYEAQ (reference sequence). The data were taken from a study of technical replicates of blood from a handful of donors. V and J are TRBV7-7 and TRBJ1-3; unclear D gene. Sequenced: T cells isolated from PBMCs. The clonotype originates from a human donor in good health. The DNA of the CDR3 is TGTGCTAGCAGCTCCCCCGGGTCAGGAAACACCATATATTTT. Protein: CASSSPGSGNTIYF.